The clone carrying this TCR beta chain appeared a few times. The antigen remains unidentified. This entry comes from a study of beta chain features in type 1 diabetes. As for the study in general: There was similarity between patients and healthy donors in age, gender and cell yields. Findings of the study overall: Patients with Type 1 diabetes showed moderately but significantly shorter TCRB CDR3s in all four CD4+ subsets. Fewer junction insertions and more nucleotide deletions appeared in type 1 diabetes patients. HLA influence on TCRB rearrangement stayed unresolved here.

Via the markers CD45RO/CCR7/CD25/CD127/CD95/CD27, stem cell-like memory, regulatory, central memory and naive CD4+ cells were sorted. cDNA synthesis used the whole RNA isolate, giving expressed TCRB sequences. Sequencing was performed with immunoSEQ multiplex PCR; in TCRdb, only in-frame clones are kept and a portion is missing. The table lists roughly 150,000 clones, 6.5% to 8.5% of them singletons, with approximately 0.5% in the top ten. This CDR3 region has 12 residues. Trimming took 4 bases from V and 2 from J, leaving 6 bases between them. The germline V gene encodes CDR1 SEHNR and CDR2 FQNEAQ (reference sequence).

The chain couples TRBV7-9 to TRBJ2-7; no definite D call. This sequence originates from a man between 18 and 29 years old with type 1 diabetes. The specimen sequenced was central memory CD4+ T cells from blood. CDR3 protein: CASSSQAYEQYF. The CDR3 DNA reads as TGTGCCAGCAGCTCCCAGGCCTACGAGCAGTACTTC.